The next 23 T cell receptor beta chains were all read from a single sample in a study of T cell changes during pregnancy in multiple sclerosis. Generated by immunoSEQ multiplex PCR, the TCRdb table keeps only in-frame clones and is missing some. The sample lists around 36,000 clones, around nine tenths seen once, with less than 1.5% in the top ten. The sequences come from peripheral blood, collected before pregnancy. The origin of the receptors is a female donor with multiple sclerosis, enrolled in a pregnancy study.

The gene calls are TRBV10-3 and TRBJ2-5; 7 bases fit TRBD1. From germline, CDR1 is ENHRY and CDR2 SYGVKD. After removal of 2 bases from V and 3 bases from J, the junction contained 3 bases not matched to a gene. The CDR3 length is 14 residues. CDR3 residues: CAISEAGTEETQYF. CDR3 bases: TGTGCCATCAGTGAGGCCGGGACAGAAGAGACCCAGTACTTC.

CDR3 nucleotides: TGTGCCAGCAGCGTAGTAAATCCGTCAGTTAACACTGAAGCTTTCTTT. Its translation: CASSVVNPSVNTEAFF. The chain has TRBV9 and TRBJ1-1; no definite D call. CDR1 and CDR2 from the germline V gene are SGDLS and YYNGEE. Trimming shortened V by 0 bases and J by 2 bases, and 14 bases separated the two germline ends. CDR3 length: 16 amino acids.

This chain connects TRBV19 to TRBJ1-5; 7 bases are shared with TRBD1. V gave up 5 bases and J gave up 5 bases; unmatched junction bases: 9. The CDR3 runs 15 residues. Germline V gene lookup returns CDR1 LNHDA and CDR2 SQIVND (reference sequence). CDR3 sequence (DNA): TGTGCCAGTAGTTCCGGACAGGTCGGGCATCAGCCCCAGCATTTT. Residues: CASSSGQVGHQPQHF.

The rearrangement links TRBV11-3 to TRBJ2-7, with a possible D match to TRBD2 (7 bases). The CDR3 covers 15 residues. Between the trimmed V and J ends, which lost 3 bases and 5 bases, there was a span of 17 bases. Germline V gene data show CDR1 as SGHNT and CDR2 as YENEEA. CDR3 DNA: TGTGCCAGCAGCTTGTACGGCGCGGGGGCCCACGAGCAGTACTTC. Its protein product is CASSLYGAGAHEQYF.

V usage is TRBV27 and J usage is TRBJ2-6; 9 nucleotides agree with TRBD2. There are 17 residues in the CDR3. J was trimmed by 2 bases and V by 2 bases; bases with no gene match: 4. The germline V gene encodes CDR1 MNHEY and CDR2 SMNVEV (reference sequence). CDR3 DNA: TGTGCCAGCAGTTTACGGCCTAGCGGGACTGGGGCCAACGTCCTGACTTTC. It is translated as CASSLRPSGTGANVLTF.

This chain links TRBV10-3 with TRBJ2-3, with 7 positions matching TRBD2. This CDR3 is 14 amino acids long. J was trimmed by 0 bases and V by 8 bases; bases with no gene match: 5. Germline-derived CDR1 and CDR2 are ENHRY and SYGVKD. The CDR3, as DNA: TGTGCCATCCGGAGCGGGACTAGCACAGATACGCAGTATTTT. Protein product: CAIRSGTSTDTQYF.

The rearrangement uses TRBV11-2 and TRBJ2-5; TRBD2 is a possible D gene (6 bases). In germline, CDR1 is SGHAT, CDR2 FQNNGV. The CDR3 covers 15 residues. Trimming cost V 0 bases and J 0 bases, with 8 bases left between them. CDR3 DNA sequence: TGTGCCAGCAGCTTAGATGGGGGGAACCAAGAGACCCAGTACTTC. This codes for CASSLDGGNQETQYF.

V is TRBV7-9 and J is TRBJ1-5; a possible D gene is TRBD1 (6 bases). The CDR3 loop spans 13 amino acids. Germline V CDR1 and CDR2: SEHNR, FQNEAQ (reference sequence). Trimming removed 4 bases from V and 4 bases from J, with 8 bases in between. The CDR3 region has the DNA TGTGCCAGCAGCTCGACAGGAAATCAGCCCCAGCATTTT. This gives the protein CASSSTGNQPQHF.

This clone was observed a few times. This sequence joins TRBV4-1 and TRBJ1-5; no clear D. The CDR3 consists of 13 residues. Trimming cost V 1 base and J 6 bases, with 7 bases left between them. Germline V gene sequence: CDR1 MGHRA, CDR2 YSYEKL. CDR3 sequence: CASSQGLFQPQHF. CDR3 nucleotides: TGCGCCAGCAGCCAAGGACTATTTCAGCCCCAGCATTTT.

The genes are TRBV23-1 and TRBJ2-6, with a weak D call TRBD1 (5 bases). TRBV23-1 is sorted into the ORF group, with uncertain function. V lost 0 bases and J 0 bases, leaving 18 bases between the germline ends. The CDR3 runs to 20 residues. The CDR3 here is CASSQSSGQVNNSGANVLTF. For the CDR3, the DNA is TGCGCCAGCAGTCAATCCTCAGGGCAGGTCAATAACTCTGGGGCCAACGTCCTGACTTTC.

The chain has TRBV10-3 and TRBJ2-4, with 7 positions matching TRBD2. The CDR3 is made up of 17 amino acids. From germline, CDR1 is ENHRY and CDR2 SYGVKD. Trimming took 3 bases from V and 0 from J; bases not matched to a gene: 8. As DNA, the CDR3 is TGTGCCATCAGTGAAAACTTGGTAGCGGGAGCCAAAAACATTCAGTACTTC. This encodes CAISENLVAGAKNIQYF.

The chain links TRBV25-1 to TRBJ2-7; D perhaps matches TRBD1 (8 bases). The CDR3 has 16 residues. V gave up 2 bases and J gave up 3 bases, with 17 bases separating them. The V gene's germline CDR1 is MGHDK and CDR2 SYGVNS. CDR3 in amino acids: CASSELYRGGLYEQYF. The CDR3, as DNA: TGTGCCAGCAGTGAACTGTACAGGGGGGGACTCTACGAGCAGTACTTC.

The chain has TRBV11-3 and TRBJ2-1; 14 bases align to TRBD2. The junction had 5 bases not matched to a gene; V was cut back by 2 bases and J by 5 bases. The CDR3 loop spans 17 amino acids. Germline V gene data show CDR1 as SGHNT and CDR2 as YENEEA. The DNA for the CDR3 is TGTGCCAGCAGCTTAAGGACTAGCGGGAGGCAGGACAATGAGCAGTTCTTC. Translating gives CASSLRTSGRQDNEQFF.

This chain links TRBV6-5 with TRBJ1-4, with D uncertain. CDR1 is MNHEY and CDR2 is SVGAGI in the germline V gene. Trimming cost V 8 bases and J 5 bases, with 12 bases left between them. CDR3 length equals 13 residues. CDR3: CASARGPNEKLFF. CDR3 DNA sequence: TGTGCCAGCGCGAGAGGTCCCAATGAAAAACTGTTTTTT.

The chain recombines TRBV27 with TRBJ2-3, with 10 nucleotides matching TRBD1. CDR3 size: 14 residues. Germline lookup yields CDR1 MNHEY and CDR2 SMNVEV (reference sequence). With V trimmed by 6 bases and J by 2 bases, 2 bases remained unmatched. The CDR3 loop is CASRGTGATDTQYF. Written as DNA, the CDR3 is TGTGCCAGCAGGGGGACAGGGGCCACAGATACGCAGTATTTT.

This chain links TRBV19 with TRBJ2-5; possible D gene TRBD2, 5 bases. This CDR3 has 16 residues. Deletions cut 6 bases from V and 2 bases from J, with 19 bases between. From germline, CDR1 is LNHDA and CDR2 SQIVND (reference sequence). The CDR3 loop reads CASRGSRGGVQETQYF. CDR3 coding DNA: TGTGCCAGTAGGGGAAGCCGAGGAGGAGTACAAGAGACCCAGTACTTC.

In its sample, this clone was seen once. This chain links TRBV5-4 with TRBJ1-1; D is possibly TRBD1 (6 bases). The CDR3 is made up of 16 amino acids. V lost 0 bases and J 4 bases, leaving 16 bases between the germline ends. In germline, CDR1 is SGHNT, CDR2 YYREEE (reference sequence). The CDR3 nucleotides read TGTGCCAGCAGCTTGGCTCTCGGGGGGCTGAGCACTGAAGCTTTCTTT. Translation: CASSLALGGLSTEAFF.

The chain has TRBV7-9 and TRBJ2-2; the D is unclear. Germline V gives CDR1 SEHNR, CDR2 FQNEAQ (reference sequence). Trimming removed 2 bases from V and 6 bases from J, with 10 bases in between. The CDR3 contains 14 residues. The DNA of the CDR3 is TGTGCCAGCAGCTTATCGCCTAGTGCCGGGGAGCTGTTTTTT. Translated, it gives CASSLSPSAGELFF.

The DNA of the CDR3 is TGTGCTAGTGCTAAGTACCCCGGGCTAGCGGGAAGTCGGTACGAGCAGTACTTC. Its protein is CASAKYPGLAGSRYEQYF. This chain joins TRBV12-5 and TRBJ2-7; 9 bases map to TRBD2. Germline V gives CDR1 LGHNT, CDR2 FRNRAP. V lost 7 bases to trimming and J lost 4 bases; unmatched junction nucleotides: 20. The CDR3 covers 18 residues.

This chain connects TRBV28 to TRBJ1-5, with 8 bases lining up with TRBD1. The V gene end was trimmed by 7 bases and the J gene end by 6 bases; junction bases not matched to a gene: 2. The CDR3 sequence is 12 residues long. The germline CDR1 and CDR2 sequences are MDHEN and SYDVKM. The CDR3 is CASNQGAQPQHF. Here the CDR3 DNA reads TGTGCCAGCAACCAGGGGGCTCAGCCCCAGCATTTT.

V gene TRBV7-6 combines with J gene TRBJ2-7; TRBD1 agrees at 12 bases. The CDR3 length is 14 residues. Germline V CDR1 and CDR2: SGHVS, FNYEAQ. V gave up 3 bases and J gave up 4 bases; unmatched junction bases: 1. The DNA of the CDR3 is TGTGCCAGCAGCTTGGGACAGGGGGCGTACGAGCAGTACTTC. It specifies CASSLGQGAYEQYF.

The chain is built from TRBV10-1 and TRBJ2-3, with 9 bases identical to TRBD1. V trimming: 6 bases; J trimming: 3 bases; junction bases outside the gene matches: 4. Looked up from germline, CDR1 is WNHNN and CDR2 is SYGVQD (reference sequence). The CDR3 has 14 amino acids. The DNA for the CDR3 is TGCGCCAGCAGCCCGGGACAGGGAACAGATACGCAGTATTTT. As protein: CASSPGQGTDTQYF.

The chain couples TRBV4-3 to TRBJ2-2; TRBD2 matches at 7 bases. The trim removed 1 base at V and 2 bases at J, leaving 1 base unmatched. The CDR3 has 15 residues. Per germline, CDR1 LGHNA and CDR2 YSLEER. CDR3 region: CASSQAGGNTGELFF. DNA of the CDR3: TGCGCCAGCAGCCAAGCGGGAGGAAACACCGGGGAGCTGTTTTTT.